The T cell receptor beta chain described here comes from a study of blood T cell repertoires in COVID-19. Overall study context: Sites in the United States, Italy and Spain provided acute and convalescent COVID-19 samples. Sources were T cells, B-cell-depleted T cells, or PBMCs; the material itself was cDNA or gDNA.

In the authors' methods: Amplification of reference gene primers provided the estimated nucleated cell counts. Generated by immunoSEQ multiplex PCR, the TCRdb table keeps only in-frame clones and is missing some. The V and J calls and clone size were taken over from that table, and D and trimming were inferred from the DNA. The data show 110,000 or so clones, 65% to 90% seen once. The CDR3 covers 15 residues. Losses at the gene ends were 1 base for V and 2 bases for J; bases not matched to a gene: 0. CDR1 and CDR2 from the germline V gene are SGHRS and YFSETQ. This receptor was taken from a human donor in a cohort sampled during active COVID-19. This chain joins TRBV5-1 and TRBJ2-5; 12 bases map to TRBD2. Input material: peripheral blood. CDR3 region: CASSLLAGGQETQYF. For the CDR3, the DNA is TGCGCCAGCAGCTTGCTAGCGGGGGGGCAAGAGACCCAGTACTTC.